The clone carrying this TCR beta chain was seen a few times. This entry belongs to a study of response to subunit inactivated influenza vaccine. TCRdb re-called the RT-PCR reads with MiXCR, one entry per CDR3 protein. Of roughly 550,000 distinct CDR3 sequences in the sample, under 30% were seen once. Trimming removed 6 bases from V and 0 bases from J, with 12 bases in between. The CDR3 loop spans 14 amino acids. Germline V gives CDR1 DFQATT, CDR2 SNEGSKA (reference sequence). These records were also assigned to another study, of T cells expressing NK-cell markers. This second study says: In generating TCR beta cDNA, 5'RACE template switching with UMIs was used. In sorted CD3+CD56+NKG2C+, CD3+CD56+NKG2C- and CD3+CD56-NKG2C+ T cells, TCR beta repertoires were obtained. Among eight sequenced donors, seven carried HCMV seropositivity while one was seronegative. The authors applied an anti-gamma-delta TCR antibody in several experiments, and it restricted sorting to alpha-beta TCR T cells. Each of a handful of donors carried dominant NKG2C+ clonotypes accounting for about 1.0-7.0% of CD8+ T cells.

This clonotype was sampled from a man between 45 and 60 years old who received an inactivated influenza vaccine. This specimen consisted of CD4+ T cells sorted from PBMCs, obtained 11 to 12 days after vaccination. The V and J genes are TRBV20-1 and TRBJ1-3, with D perhaps TRBD1 (6 bases). As DNA, the CDR3 is TGCAGTGCGACCGGACAGTACTCTGGAAACACCATATATTTT. It translates to CSATGQYSGNTIYF.